The clone carrying this T cell receptor beta chain has a handful of counts. Its antigen is unknown. The CDR3 length is 16 residues. Germline trimming cut 4 bases from V and 3 bases from J; bases unmatched to any gene: 9. In germline, CDR1 is SNHLY, CDR2 FYNNEI. This entry belongs to a study of shared clonotypes between healthy human individuals. About the research overall: Donors had three CD4 naive, three CD4 memory, two CD8 naive and one CD8 memory plate apiece. Regarding the study as a whole: When compared with the clonotypes that were shared by all four sorted-subset donors, the non-shared clonotypes turned out to have lower generation probabilities. For naive CD4 cells, 4.5% to 6.5% of clonotypes were shared across a handful of donors. Apart from blood, nothing was sampled; tissue repertoires likely differ.

Method: immunoSEQ multiplex PCR; TCRdb's copy keeps in-frame clones and lacks some. Found here are roughly 330,000 clones, around 74% of them singletons; the top ten hold 10% to 13%. The genes are TRBV2 and TRBJ2-1; TRBD2 matches at 7 bases. Sample: memory CD4+ T cells sorted from blood. As to subset: CD45RA-negative fraction. This TCR was recovered from a man between 25 and 39 years old in good health. This CDR3 reads CASSGEQRGRYNEQFF. The CDR3 DNA sequence: TGTGCCAGCAGTGGGGAACAGCGGGGACGCTACAATGAGCAGTTCTTC.